The rows below give T cell receptor beta chains drawn from one sample of a study of blood T cells in healthy people across ages. Each CDR3 protein is one row after TCRdb ran MiXCR on the 5' RACE reads. This table holds 1.5 million to 1.8 million distinct CDR3 sequences, roughly 43% found once. The sample taken for sequencing was blood. The receptor source for this set is a woman aged 18-29 years in good health. Each CDR3 is given with its conserved first and last residue. The order of the fields is D gene, J gene, clone size, V gene, CDR3 protein, CDR3 DNA. A D gene is named only where the DNA matches it firmly. Clone sizes are given selectively: once, few, many, or a class where the clone is expanded.

-,TRBJ1-4,-,TRBV12-3/TRBV12-4,CASSFGVTNEKLFF,TGTGCCAGCAGTTTTGGGGTGACTAATGAAAAACTGTTTTTT
TRBD2,TRBJ2-7,-,TRBV27,CASPGGSYEQYF,TGTGCCAGCCCGGGGGGGTCCTACGAGCAGTACTTC
-,TRBJ2-4,-,TRBV7-9,CASSLAVENIQYF,TGTGCCAGCAGCTTAGCGGTGGAGAACATTCAGTACTTC
TRBD2,TRBJ2-2,-,TRBV12-3/TRBV12-4,CASSPLLAGTGELFF,TGTGCCAGCAGTCCCCTTCTAGCGGGAACCGGGGAGCTGTTTTTT
TRBD2,TRBJ2-1,few,TRBV29-1,CSVVALAGASEQFF,TGCAGCGTTGTTGCCCTAGCGGGAGCAAGTGAGCAGTTCTTC
TRBD2,TRBJ2-5,few,TRBV29-1,CSFSNTGGEETQYF,TGCAGCTTTTCTAACACGGGAGGGGAAGAGACCCAGTACTTC
TRBD1,TRBJ1-4,few,TRBV10-3,CASGQASTTNEKLFF,TGTGCCAGCGGACAGGCGAGTACAACTAATGAAAAACTGTTTTTT
TRBD2,TRBJ2-3,few,TRBV7-8,CASSPVGSGNTDTQYF,TGTGCCAGCAGCCCGGTTGGTAGCGGGAACACAGATACGCAGTATTTT
TRBD2,TRBJ2-2,-,TRBV9,CVSSVGAGGVNTRELFF,TGTGTCAGCAGCGTAGGAGCGGGGGGTGTGAACACCAGGGAGCTGTTTTTT
-,TRBJ2-3,-,TRBV12-3/TRBV12-4,CASSFFGEDTQYF,TGTGCCAGCAGTTTTTTCGGTGAAGATACGCAGTATTTT
-,TRBJ2-7,-,TRBV24-1,CATSGVGSYEQYF,TGTGCCACCAGTGGTGTCGGGAGCTACGAGCAGTACTTC
-,TRBJ2-3,few,TRBV6-2/TRBV6-3,CASSYSQGRITDTQYF,TGTGCCAGCAGTTACTCACAGGGTCGGATCACAGATACGCAGTATTTT
TRBD2,TRBJ2-1,many,TRBV12-3/TRBV12-4,CASSLNRAGSSYNEQFF,TGTGCCAGCAGTTTAAATCGAGCGGGGTCCTCCTACAATGAGCAGTTCTTC
-,TRBJ2-3,-,TRBV29-1,CSVQRADTQYF,TGCAGCGTACAAAGGGCAGATACGCAGTATTTT
TRBD2,TRBJ2-1,-,TRBV4-1,CASSQVGGSRAYEQFF,TGCGCCAGCAGCCAAGTGGGCGGGAGCCGGGCCTATGAGCAGTTCTTC
TRBD2,TRBJ2-5,many,TRBV20-1,CSARFPSGGYNEQYF,TGCAGTGCTAGATTCCCAAGCGGGGGTTACAATGAGCAGTACTTC
-,TRBJ2-1,-,TRBV10-3,CAISEGRNQFF,TGTGCCATCAGTGAAGGGAGAAACCAGTTCTTC
-,TRBJ1-2,-,TRBV12-3/TRBV12-4,CASSARGAGDYGYTF,TGTGCAAGCTCGGCCAGGGGCGCGGGCGACTATGGCTACACCTTC
TRBD1,TRBJ1-2,few,TRBV6-5,CASSFLETGGYGYTF,TGTGCCAGCAGTTTCCTCGAGACAGGGGGGTATGGCTACACCTTC
-,TRBJ1-2,-,TRBV7-9,CASSLESADIYGYTF,TGTGCCAGCAGCTTAGAAAGTGCGGATATCTATGGCTACACCTTC
TRBD1,TRBJ2-7,-,TRBV27,CAGSLTGNYEQYF,TGTGCCGGCAGTTTGACAGGGAACTACGAGCAGTACTTC
TRBD2,TRBJ2-7,-,TRBV12-3/TRBV12-4,CASTTGLASYEQYF,TGTGCCAGCACAACGGGACTAGCGAGTTACGAGCAGTACTTC
-,TRBJ1-6,-,TRBV12-3/TRBV12-4,CASSLIQDSPLHF,TGTGCCAGCAGTTTGATCCAAGATTCACCCCTCCACTTT
TRBD1,TRBJ2-7,-,TRBV9,CASSVEGTGAYNEQYF,TGTGCCAGCAGCGTAGAAGGGACAGGGGCTTACAATGAGCAGTACTTC
-,TRBJ2-1,-,TRBV12-3/TRBV12-4,CASRSEGHPYNEQFF,TGTGCCAGCAGGTCCGAAGGTCACCCCTACAATGAGCAGTTCTTC
-,TRBJ2-7,few,TRBV27,CASSFGTAAEQYF,TGTGCCAGCAGTTTCGGGACGGCCGCCGAGCAGTACTTC
-,TRBJ2-7,once,TRBV5-6,CASSFVRGGSYEQYF,TGTGCCAGCAGCTTTGTCAGGGGGGGCTCCTACGAGCAGTACTTC
-,TRBJ2-7,many,TRBV5-6,CASSLGYPSYEQYF,TGTGCCAGCAGCTTGGGATATCCCTCCTACGAGCAGTACTTC
-,TRBJ2-5,-,TRBV6-2/TRBV6-3,CASSSGVGEQYF,TGTGCCAGCAGTTCCGGGGTGGGTGAGCAGTACTTC
-,TRBJ2-7,few,TRBV7-3,CASSFFGSPSDEQYF,TGTGCCAGCAGCTTCTTCGGGAGTCCCTCGGACGAGCAGTACTTC
-,TRBJ2-3,few,TRBV11-2,CASSPSPGEDTDTQYF,TGTGCCAGCAGCCCTAGCCCGGGAGAGGACACAGATACGCAGTATTTT
-,TRBJ2-2,few,TRBV6-5,CASRGSDATGELFF,TGTGCCAGCAGGGGTAGCGATGCCACCGGGGAGCTGTTTTTT
TRBD2,TRBJ2-7,-,TRBV29-1,CSVVDPTSGSIYEQYF,TGCAGCGTTGTTGACCCTACTAGCGGGAGTATCTACGAGCAGTACTTC
-,TRBJ2-1,few,TRBV5-8,CASSFPGRFPNEQFF,TGTGCCAGCAGCTTTCCAGGGAGGTTCCCCAATGAGCAGTTCTTC
-,TRBJ2-3,-,TRBV11-2,CASSPTRGQGTQYF,TGTGCCAGCAGCCCCACTCGGGGGCAGGGTACGCAGTATTTT
-,TRBJ2-3,-,TRBV2,CASRRGPSTDTQYF,TGTGCCAGCAGGAGGGGACCAAGCACAGATACGCAGTATTTT
TRBD1,TRBJ2-7,-,TRBV20-1,CSASPSLQGSYEQYF,TGCAGTGCTAGCCCCTCCTTACAGGGGTCCTACGAGCAGTACTTC
-,TRBJ1-1,once,TRBV20-1,CSPLRGRGAEAFF,TGCAGCCCACTAAGGGGCAGGGGCGCTGAAGCTTTCTTT
TRBD1,TRBJ1-5,-,TRBV20-1,CSARGTGGRQPQHF,TGCAGTGCGCGAGGGACAGGGGGCAGGCAGCCCCAGCATTTT
-,TRBJ2-5,-,TRBV10-3,CAISEVLVQETQYF,TGTGCCATCAGTGAGGTACTAGTACAAGAGACCCAGTACTTC
-,TRBJ2-1,many,TRBV25-1,CASSDPRQSSYNEQFF,TGTGCCAGCAGTGACCCTAGGCAGAGCTCCTACAATGAGCAGTTCTTC
TRBD2,TRBJ2-1,few,TRBV7-6,CASSSLAGGLYNEQFF,TGTGCCAGCAGCTCCCTAGCGGGGGGCCTCTACAATGAGCAGTTCTTC
TRBD1,TRBJ2-7,few,TRBV18,CASSPLRTGGAYEQYF,TGTGCCAGCTCACCATTACGGACAGGGGGTGCCTACGAGCAGTACTTC
TRBD2,TRBJ2-3,-,TRBV9,CASSVDSGSLTDTQYF,TGTGCCAGCAGCGTAGATAGCGGGAGTTTGACAGATACGCAGTATTTT
-,TRBJ2-7,few,TRBV29-1,CSVRPGAGRNYEQYF,TGCAGCGTTAGGCCCGGGGCAGGGCGCAATTACGAGCAGTACTTC
TRBD1,TRBJ2-4,few,TRBV3-1,CASSPDLNRDRIQYF,TGTGCCAGCAGCCCAGATCTTAACCGGGACAGGATTCAGTACTTC
-,TRBJ2-5,-,TRBV29-1,CSVEDHGGKTQYF,TGCAGCGTTGAAGATCATGGGGGGAAGACCCAGTACTTC
-,TRBJ1-1,-,TRBV27,CASSSPGQPEAFF,TGTGCCAGCAGTTCCCCCGGACAGCCTGAAGCTTTCTTT
-,TRBJ2-1,-,TRBV7-6,CASSVLTSSYNEQFF,TGTGCCAGCAGCGTACTCACGAGCTCCTACAATGAGCAGTTCTTC